This T cell receptor beta chain was sequenced for a study of cytomegalovirus exposure and HLA in healthy donors. Study summary: Later analysis reported that the approximately 120 validation repertoires shared the platform of the roughly 670 first-cohort repertoires.

The repertoire was sequenced with immunoSEQ multiplex PCR; TCRdb's copy has only in-frame clones and lacks some. The table includes 120,000 or so clones, 86% detected once. This CDR3 has 13 amino acids. Trimming stripped 0 bases from V and 9 bases from J, with 12 bases between. Germline lookup yields CDR1 SGHRS and CDR2 YFSETQ. V gene TRBV5-1 combines with J gene TRBJ1-2; tentatively, D is TRBD1 (5 bases). Sequenced input: PBMCs. The sequence came from a man aged 18 to 30 in good health and CMV-seronegative. The CDR3 protein is CASSLVPGGRYTF. The CDR3, as DNA: TGCGCCAGCAGCTTGGTGCCGGGGGGTCGCTACACCTTC.